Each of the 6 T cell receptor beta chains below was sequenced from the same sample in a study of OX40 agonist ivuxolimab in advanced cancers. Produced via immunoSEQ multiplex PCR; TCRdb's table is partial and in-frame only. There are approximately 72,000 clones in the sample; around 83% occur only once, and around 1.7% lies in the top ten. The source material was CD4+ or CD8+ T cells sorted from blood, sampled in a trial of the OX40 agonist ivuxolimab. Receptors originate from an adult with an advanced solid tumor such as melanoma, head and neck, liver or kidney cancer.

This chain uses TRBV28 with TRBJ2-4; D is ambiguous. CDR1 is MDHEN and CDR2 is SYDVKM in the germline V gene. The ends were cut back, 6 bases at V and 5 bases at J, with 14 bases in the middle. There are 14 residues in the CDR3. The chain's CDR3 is CASSQSREENIQYF. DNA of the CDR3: TGTGCCAGCAGCCAAAGTCGAGAAGAAAACATTCAGTACTTC.

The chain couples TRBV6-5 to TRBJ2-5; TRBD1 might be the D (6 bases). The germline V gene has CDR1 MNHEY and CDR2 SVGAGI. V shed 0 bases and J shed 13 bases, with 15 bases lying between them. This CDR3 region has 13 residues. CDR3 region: CASSYSQGRDRYF. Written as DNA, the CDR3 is TGTGCCAGCAGTTACTCACAGGGAAGAGACCGGTACTTC.

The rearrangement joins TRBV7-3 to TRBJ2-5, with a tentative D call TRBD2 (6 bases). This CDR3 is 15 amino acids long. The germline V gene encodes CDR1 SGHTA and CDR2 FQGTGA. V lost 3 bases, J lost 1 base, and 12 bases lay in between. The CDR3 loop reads CASSLRGRAQETQYF. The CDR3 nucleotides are TGTGCCAGCAGCTTGCGGGGACGGGCCCAAGAGACCCAGTACTTC.

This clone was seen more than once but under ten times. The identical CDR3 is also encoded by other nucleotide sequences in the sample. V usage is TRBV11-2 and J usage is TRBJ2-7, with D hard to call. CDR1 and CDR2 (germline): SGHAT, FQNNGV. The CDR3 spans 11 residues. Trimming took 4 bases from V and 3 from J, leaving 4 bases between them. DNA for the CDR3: TGTGCCAGCAGCTCCTACTACGAGCAGTACTTC. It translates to CASSSYYEQYF.

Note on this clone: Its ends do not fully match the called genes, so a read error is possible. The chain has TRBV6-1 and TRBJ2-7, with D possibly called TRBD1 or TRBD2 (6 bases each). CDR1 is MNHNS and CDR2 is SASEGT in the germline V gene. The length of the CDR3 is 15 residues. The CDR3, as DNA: TGTGCCAGCATAGGGTTTGGAGGGGGATCCTCCGAGCAGTACTTC. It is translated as CASIGFGGGSSEQYF.

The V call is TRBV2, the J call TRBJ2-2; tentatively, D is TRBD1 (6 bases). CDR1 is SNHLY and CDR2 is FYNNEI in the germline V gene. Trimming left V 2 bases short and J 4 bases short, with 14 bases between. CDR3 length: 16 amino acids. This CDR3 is CASSENQGRATGELFF. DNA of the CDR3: TGTGCCAGCAGTGAAAATCAGGGGCGGGCCACCGGGGAGCTGTTTTTT.